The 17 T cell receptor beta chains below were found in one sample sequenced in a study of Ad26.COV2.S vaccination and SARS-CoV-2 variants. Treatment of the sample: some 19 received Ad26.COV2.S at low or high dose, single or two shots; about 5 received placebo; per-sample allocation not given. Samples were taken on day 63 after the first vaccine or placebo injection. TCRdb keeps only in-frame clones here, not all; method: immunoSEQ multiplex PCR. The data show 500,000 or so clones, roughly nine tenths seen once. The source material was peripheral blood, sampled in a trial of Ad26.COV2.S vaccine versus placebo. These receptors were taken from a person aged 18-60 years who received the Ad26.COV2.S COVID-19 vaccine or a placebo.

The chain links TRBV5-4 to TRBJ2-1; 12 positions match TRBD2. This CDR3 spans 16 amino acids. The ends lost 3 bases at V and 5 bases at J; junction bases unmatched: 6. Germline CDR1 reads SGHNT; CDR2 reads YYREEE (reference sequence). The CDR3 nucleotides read TGTGCCAGCAGCTCAGGACTAGCGGGGTGGGACAATGAGCAGTTCTTC. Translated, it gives CASSSGLAGWDNEQFF.

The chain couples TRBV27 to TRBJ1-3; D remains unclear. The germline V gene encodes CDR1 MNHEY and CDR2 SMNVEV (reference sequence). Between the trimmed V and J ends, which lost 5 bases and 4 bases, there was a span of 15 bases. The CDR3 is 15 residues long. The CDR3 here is CASSPAAGVGNTIYF. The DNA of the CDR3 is TGTGCCAGCAGTCCGGCAGCCGGGGTCGGAAACACCATATATTTT.

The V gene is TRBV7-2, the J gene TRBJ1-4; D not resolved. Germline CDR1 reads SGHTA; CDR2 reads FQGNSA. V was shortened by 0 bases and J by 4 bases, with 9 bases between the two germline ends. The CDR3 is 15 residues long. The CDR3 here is CASSLASRRNEKLFF. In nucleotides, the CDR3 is TGTGCCAGCAGCTTAGCTTCCAGGCGTAATGAAAAACTGTTTTTT.

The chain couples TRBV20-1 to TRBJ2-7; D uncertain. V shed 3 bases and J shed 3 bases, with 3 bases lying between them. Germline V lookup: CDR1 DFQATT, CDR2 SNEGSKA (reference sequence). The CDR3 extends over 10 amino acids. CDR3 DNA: TGCAGTGCTAGTAGCTACGAGCAGTACTTC. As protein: CSASSYEQYF.

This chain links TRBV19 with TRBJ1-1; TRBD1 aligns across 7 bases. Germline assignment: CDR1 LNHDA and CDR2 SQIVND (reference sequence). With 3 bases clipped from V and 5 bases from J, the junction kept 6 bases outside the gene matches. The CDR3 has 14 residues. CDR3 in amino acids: CASSMGVRGTEAFF. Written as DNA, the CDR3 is TGTGCCAGTAGTATGGGGGTCAGGGGGACTGAAGCTTTCTTT.

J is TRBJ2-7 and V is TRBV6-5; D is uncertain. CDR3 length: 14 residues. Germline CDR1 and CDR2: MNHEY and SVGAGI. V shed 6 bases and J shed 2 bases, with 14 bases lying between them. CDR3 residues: CASRLSLPTYEQYF. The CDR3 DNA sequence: TGTGCCAGCAGACTCAGTCTTCCGACCTACGAGCAGTACTTC.

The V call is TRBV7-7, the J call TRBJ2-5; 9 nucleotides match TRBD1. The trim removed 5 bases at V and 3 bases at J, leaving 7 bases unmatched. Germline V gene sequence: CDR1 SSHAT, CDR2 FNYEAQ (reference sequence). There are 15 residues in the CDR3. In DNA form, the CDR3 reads TGTGCCAGCAGCGGATCGGGACAGGGAGAAGAGACCCAGTACTTC. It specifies CASSGSGQGEETQYF.

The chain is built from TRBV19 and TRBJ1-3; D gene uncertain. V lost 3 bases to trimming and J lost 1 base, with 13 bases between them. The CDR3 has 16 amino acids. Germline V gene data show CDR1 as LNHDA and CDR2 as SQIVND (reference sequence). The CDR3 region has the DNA TGTGCCAGTAGTATCGCGCACGGTGGATCTGGAAACACCATATATTTT. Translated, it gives CASSIAHGGSGNTIYF.

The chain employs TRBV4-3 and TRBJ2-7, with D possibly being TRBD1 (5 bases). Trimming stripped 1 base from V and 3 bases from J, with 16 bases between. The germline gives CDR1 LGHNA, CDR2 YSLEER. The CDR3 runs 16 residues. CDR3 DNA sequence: TGCGCCAGCAGCCAAGGTGCGACAGCCTCGATCTACGAGCAGTACTTC. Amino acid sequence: CASSQGATASIYEQYF.

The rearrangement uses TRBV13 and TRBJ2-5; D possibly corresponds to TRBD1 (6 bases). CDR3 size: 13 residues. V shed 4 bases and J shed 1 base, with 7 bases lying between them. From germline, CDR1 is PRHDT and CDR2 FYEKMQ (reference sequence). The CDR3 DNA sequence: TGTGCCAGCAGCTCGGACAGCCAAGAGACCCAGTACTTC. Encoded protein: CASSSDSQETQYF.

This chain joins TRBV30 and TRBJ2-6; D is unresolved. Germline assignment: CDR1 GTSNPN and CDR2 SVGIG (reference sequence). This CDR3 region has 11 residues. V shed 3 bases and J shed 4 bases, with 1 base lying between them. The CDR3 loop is CAWRGANVLTF. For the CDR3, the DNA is TGTGCCTGGAGAGGGGCCAACGTCCTGACTTTC.

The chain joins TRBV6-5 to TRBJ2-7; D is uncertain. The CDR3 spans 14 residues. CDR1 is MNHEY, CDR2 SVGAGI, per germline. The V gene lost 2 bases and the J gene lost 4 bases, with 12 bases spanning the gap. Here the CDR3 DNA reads TGTGCCAGCAGTTACCGGCCAGCCCCTTACGAGCAGTACTTC. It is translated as CASSYRPAPYEQYF.

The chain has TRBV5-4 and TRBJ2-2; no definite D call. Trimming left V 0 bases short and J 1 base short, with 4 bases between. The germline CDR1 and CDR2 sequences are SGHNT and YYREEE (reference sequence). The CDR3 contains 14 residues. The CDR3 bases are TGTGCCAGCAGCTTGGGACAGAACACCGGGGAGCTGTTTTTT. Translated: CASSLGQNTGELFF.

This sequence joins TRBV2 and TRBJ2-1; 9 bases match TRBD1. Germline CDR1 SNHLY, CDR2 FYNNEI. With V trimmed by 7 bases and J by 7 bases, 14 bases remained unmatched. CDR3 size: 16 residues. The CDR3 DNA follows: TGTGCCAGCACACCTACCGGGACAGGGAAGGTGAATGAGCAGTTCTTC. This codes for CASTPTGTGKVNEQFF.

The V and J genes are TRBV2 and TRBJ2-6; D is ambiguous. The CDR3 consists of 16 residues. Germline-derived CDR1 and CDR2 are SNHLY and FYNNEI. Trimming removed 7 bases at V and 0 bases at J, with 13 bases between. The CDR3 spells CASNGRTSSGANVLTF. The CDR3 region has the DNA TGTGCCAGCAACGGACGGACGAGCTCTGGGGCCAACGTCCTGACTTTC.

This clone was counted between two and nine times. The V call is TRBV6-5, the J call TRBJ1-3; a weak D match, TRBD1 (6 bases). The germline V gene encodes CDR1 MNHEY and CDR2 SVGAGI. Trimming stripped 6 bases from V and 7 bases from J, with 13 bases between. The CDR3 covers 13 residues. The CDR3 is CASSQTGGNTIYF. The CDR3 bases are TGTGCCAGCAGCCAGACAGGAGGGAACACCATATATTTT.

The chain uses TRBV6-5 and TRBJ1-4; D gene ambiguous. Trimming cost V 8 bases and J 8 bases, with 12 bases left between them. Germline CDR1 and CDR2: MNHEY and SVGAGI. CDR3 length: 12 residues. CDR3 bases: TGTGCCAGCGGATGGTTGGGCGAAAAACTGTTTTTT. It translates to CASGWLGEKLFF.